What follows are 20 T cell receptor beta chains derived from one specimen sequenced in a study of cytomegalovirus exposure and HLA in healthy donors. Vbeta (60) and Jbeta (13) primers were used in the PCR. The data were produced by immunoSEQ multiplex PCR, yet TCRdb's version contains in-frame clones alone and is incomplete. This table has some 110,000 clones, roughly 15% appearing once. The sample was PBMCs. The source is a female donor in good health and CMV-seronegative.

This sequence joins TRBV19 and TRBJ1-2, with D possibly TRBD1 on 6 matching bases. Germline loops: CDR1 LNHDA, CDR2 SQIVND (reference sequence). Trimming left V 3 bases short and J 5 bases short, with 10 bases between. The CDR3 spans 13 residues. The CDR3 coding sequence is TGTGCCAGTAGTATTACAGGGATGTATGGCTACACCTTC. Translated, it gives CASSITGMYGYTF.

This chain uses TRBV6-1 with TRBJ2-5; possibly TRBD2 for D (5 bases). The CDR3 covers 15 residues. Germline lookup yields CDR1 MNHNS and CDR2 SASEGT. Trimming stripped 2 bases from V and 1 base from J, with 11 bases between. DNA for the CDR3: TGTGCCAGCAGTGAATTTGTCACTAGCCAAGAGACCCAGTACTTC. Translation: CASSEFVTSQETQYF.

This clone came up a few times. V gene TRBV27 combines with J gene TRBJ1-5, with 7 bases identical to TRBD1. CDR1 and CDR2 (germline): MNHEY, SMNVEV (reference sequence). This CDR3 has 15 residues. The junction had 9 bases not matched to a gene; V was cut back by 6 bases and J by 4 bases. CDR3 sequence (DNA): TGTGCCAGCAGAGTTCGACAGGGTATTAATCAGCCCCAGCATTTT. Translated: CASRVRQGINQPQHF.

This clone turned up a few times. The CDR3: CASRGTGGSYEQYF. The CDR3 bases are TGTGCCAGCAGGGGGACAGGGGGTTCCTACGAGCAGTACTTC. The rearrangement links TRBV6-5 to TRBJ2-7; 11 bases map to TRBD1. This CDR3 spans 14 amino acids. The ends lost 6 bases at V and 1 base at J; junction bases unmatched: 2. Germline V gene sequence: CDR1 MNHEY, CDR2 SVGAGI.

A few counts support this clone. The genes are TRBV4-1 and TRBJ2-7; D is ambiguous. Deletions cut 1 base from V and 5 bases from J, with 12 bases between. The CDR3 length is 14 residues. Germline lookup yields CDR1 MGHRA and CDR2 YSYEKL. CDR3 DNA sequence: TGCGCCAGCAGCCAAGGAATCCTCCGGGACGAGCAGTACTTC. Protein product: CASSQGILRDEQYF.

This clone appeared a few times. The chain has TRBV10-3 and TRBJ1-2; 7 bases map to TRBD1. The V gene end was trimmed by 10 bases and the J gene end by 5 bases; junction bases not matched to a gene: 4. Germline CDR1 and CDR2: ENHRY and SYGVKD. This CDR3 has 11 residues. In DNA form, the CDR3 reads TGTGCCACCGGGACAGCTTATGGCTACACCTTC. It is translated as CATGTAYGYTF.

Only a few counts were recorded for this clone. CDR3 in amino acids: CASSLSRTGYKRNSPLHF. CDR3 nucleotides: TGTGCCAGCAGTTTATCGAGGACAGGGTATAAACGGAATTCACCCCTCCACTTT. The chain employs TRBV27 and TRBJ1-6, with 8 bases matching TRBD1. V was pared by 0 bases and J by 7 bases, with 11 bases of the junction left unmatched. CDR3 size: 18 residues. Germline V lookup: CDR1 MNHEY, CDR2 SMNVEV (reference sequence).

This clone was seen a handful of times. The chain is built from TRBV15 and TRBJ1-2; TRBD1 is a possible D gene (5 bases). CDR3 length: 13 amino acids. Germline lookup yields CDR1 LNHNV and CDR2 YYDKDF (reference sequence). Trimming took off 0 bases at V and 8 bases at J, with 10 bases between the two ends. CDR3 protein: CATSRDQGSGYTF. CDR3 nucleotide sequence: TGTGCCACCAGCAGAGATCAGGGAAGCGGCTACACCTTC.

In this sample, this clone turned up a few times. The gene calls are TRBV7-9 and TRBJ2-7, with TRBD2 identical over 9 bases. This CDR3 has 15 residues. Germline lookup yields CDR1 SEHNR and CDR2 FQNEAQ (reference sequence). V shed 5 bases and J 2 bases; nucleotides not matched to a gene: 7. The CDR3 region has the DNA TGTGCCAGCAGCGAAGCGGGAGGTACCACCTACGAGCAGTACTTC. It encodes CASSEAGGTTYEQYF.

This clone has a handful of counts. The V call is TRBV27, the J call TRBJ1-1, with 7 bases fitting TRBD1. The CDR3 has 15 amino acids. Germline values: CDR1 MNHEY, CDR2 SMNVEV (reference sequence). J gave up 3 bases and V 2 bases, and 6 bases lay outside the gene matches. The CDR3: CASSLGGGPHTEAFF. The CDR3 DNA is TGTGCCAGCAGTTTAGGAGGGGGCCCTCACACTGAAGCTTTCTTT.

The chain employs TRBV2 and TRBJ2-2; TRBD2 matches 11 bases. Germline V gene sequence: CDR1 SNHLY, CDR2 FYNNEI. V shed 4 bases, J shed 4 bases, and the junction held 5 bases outside the gene matches. This CDR3 is built from 16 residues. CDR3 bases: TGTGCCAGCAGTGCCCTAGCGGGGGGTGGCACCGGGGAGCTGTTTTTT. It codes for CASSALAGGGTGELFF.

This clone was seen a handful of times. This chain joins TRBV6-5 and TRBJ1-4; 9 bases map to TRBD1. Germline CDR1 is MNHEY and CDR2 is SVGAGI. CDR3 size: 14 residues. V was clipped by 5 bases and J by 6 bases; unmatched bases: 4. CDR3 nucleotide sequence: TGTGCCAGCAGTCACAGGGGGCGGTATGAAAAACTGTTTTTT. Translation: CASSHRGRYEKLFF.

The chain is built from TRBV19 and TRBJ1-2; no clear D. Germline lookup yields CDR1 LNHDA and CDR2 SQIVND (reference sequence). The CDR3 extends over 13 amino acids. V shed 4 bases and J shed 6 bases, with 12 bases lying between them. Here the CDR3 reads CASSTYSGNGYTF. The CDR3 DNA sequence: TGTGCCAGTAGTACCTACAGCGGGAATGGCTACACCTTC.

A few counts support this clone. The V gene is TRBV4-2, the J gene TRBJ2-7, with D possibly being TRBD2 (5 bases). CDR1 is LGHNA and CDR2 is YNFKEQ in the germline V gene. The CDR3 is made up of 16 amino acids. V lost 6 bases to trimming and J lost 0 bases, with 18 bases between them. The CDR3 bases are TGTGCCAGCAGGCGGGCTGCCTATCAAGACTCCTACGAGCAGTACTTC. Protein product: CASRRAAYQDSYEQYF.

The chain is built from TRBV4-3 and TRBJ2-7, with 11 bases fitting TRBD2. In germline, CDR1 is LGHNA, CDR2 YSLEER. The CDR3 extends over 16 amino acids. The V segment lost 0 bases and the J segment 6 bases; nucleotides outside the gene matches: 7. The DNA for the CDR3 is TGCGCCAGCAGCCAAGACTCCACTAGCGGGAGCTCCGAGCAGTACTTC. It specifies CASSQDSTSGSSEQYF.

The chain links TRBV2 to TRBJ2-3; tentatively, D is TRBD2 (5 bases). This CDR3 is 14 amino acids long. V lost 6 bases to trimming and J lost 6 bases, with 16 bases between them. Germline CDR1 and CDR2: SNHLY and FYNNEI. The CDR3 loop is CASRPDPSGDTQYF. CDR3 sequence (DNA): TGTGCCAGCAGGCCCGATCCCTCGGGGGATACGCAGTATTTT.

This clone was seen only a few times. The rearrangement links TRBV4-3 to TRBJ2-1; the match to TRBD2 covers 7 bases. The V and J ends lost 4 bases and 8 bases, in that order; junction bases with no gene match: 23. The CDR3 has 19 residues. Germline V CDR1 and CDR2: LGHNA, YSLEER. CDR3 protein: CASSPGVSSAGESLDEQFF. As DNA, the CDR3 is TGCGCCAGCAGCCCGGGAGTCTCTTCTGCGGGAGAGTCTTTGGATGAGCAGTTCTTC.

This clone occurred a few times. The V call is TRBV7-9, the J call TRBJ1-5; no reliable D call. The V and J ends lost 5 bases and 1 base respectively, with 9 bases between them. Germline V gene lookup returns CDR1 SEHNR and CDR2 FQNEAQ (reference sequence). This CDR3 has 14 amino acids. The CDR3 is CASSAWESNQPQHF. The CDR3, as DNA: TGTGCCAGCAGCGCCTGGGAGAGCAATCAGCCCCAGCATTTT. The full variable domain, in which reference TRBV7-9 and TRBJ1-5 provide the parts outside the CDR3, is DTGVSQNPRHKITKRGQNVTFRCDPISEHNRLYWYRQTLGQGPEFLTYFQNEAQLEKSRLLSDRFSAERPKGSFSTLEIQRTEQGDSAMYLCASSAWESNQPQHFGDGTRLSIL.

This chain links TRBV4-3 with TRBJ1-2, with unresolved D. CDR1 and CDR2 from the germline V gene are LGHNA and YSLEER. This CDR3 is 13 amino acids long. Trimming removed 1 base at V and 9 bases at J, with 12 bases between. For the CDR3, the DNA is TGCGCCAGCAGCCAAGGGAAAACCGGGAGCTACACCTTC. As protein: CASSQGKTGSYTF.

The genes are TRBV25-1 and TRBJ1-1; no firm D call. The CDR3 length is 14 residues. Germline V lookup: CDR1 MGHDK, CDR2 SYGVNS. Trimming pared 7 bases from V and 1 base from J, leaving 13 bases between. CDR3 nucleotide sequence: TGTGCCAGCAAACCCGGCCAGCGGAACACTGAAGCTTTCTTT. This gives the protein CASKPGQRNTEAFF.